Reported below is one T cell receptor (beta chain). The data stem from a study of blood T cell repertoires in COVID-19. The wider study: Both acute and convalescent COVID-19 samples were obtained from the United States, Italy and Spain.

Sequenced by immunoSEQ multiplex PCR; TCRdb stores in-frame clones only, minus some. Here the sample spans around 190,000 clones, around 79% being singletons. Sequenced input: peripheral blood. The receptor's source is a woman aged 45-59 years with acute or convalescent COVID-19.

The CDR3 is CAWSVSLTVLNTEAFF. CDR3 coding DNA: TGTGCCTGGAGTGTATCCCTAACAGTTCTGAACACTGAAGCTTTCTTT. The genes are TRBV30 and TRBJ1-1; no firm D call. This CDR3 has 16 amino acids. Germline V gene data show CDR1 as GTSNPN and CDR2 as SVGIG (reference sequence). V lost 0 bases, J lost 0 bases, and 14 bases lay in between.